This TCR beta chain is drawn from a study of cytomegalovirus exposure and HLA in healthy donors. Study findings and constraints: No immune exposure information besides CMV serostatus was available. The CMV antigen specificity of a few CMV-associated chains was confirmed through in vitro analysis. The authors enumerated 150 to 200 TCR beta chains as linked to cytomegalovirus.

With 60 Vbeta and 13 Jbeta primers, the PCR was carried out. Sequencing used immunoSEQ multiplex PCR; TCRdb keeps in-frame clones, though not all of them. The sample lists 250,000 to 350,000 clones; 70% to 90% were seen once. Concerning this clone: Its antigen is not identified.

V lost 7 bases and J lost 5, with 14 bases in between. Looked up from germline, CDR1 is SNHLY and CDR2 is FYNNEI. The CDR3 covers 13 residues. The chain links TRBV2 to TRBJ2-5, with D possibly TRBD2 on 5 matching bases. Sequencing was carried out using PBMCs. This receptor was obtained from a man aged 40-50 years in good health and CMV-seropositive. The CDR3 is CASTTEDLETQYF. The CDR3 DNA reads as TGTGCCAGCACGACGGAGGATTTGGAGACCCAGTACTTC.